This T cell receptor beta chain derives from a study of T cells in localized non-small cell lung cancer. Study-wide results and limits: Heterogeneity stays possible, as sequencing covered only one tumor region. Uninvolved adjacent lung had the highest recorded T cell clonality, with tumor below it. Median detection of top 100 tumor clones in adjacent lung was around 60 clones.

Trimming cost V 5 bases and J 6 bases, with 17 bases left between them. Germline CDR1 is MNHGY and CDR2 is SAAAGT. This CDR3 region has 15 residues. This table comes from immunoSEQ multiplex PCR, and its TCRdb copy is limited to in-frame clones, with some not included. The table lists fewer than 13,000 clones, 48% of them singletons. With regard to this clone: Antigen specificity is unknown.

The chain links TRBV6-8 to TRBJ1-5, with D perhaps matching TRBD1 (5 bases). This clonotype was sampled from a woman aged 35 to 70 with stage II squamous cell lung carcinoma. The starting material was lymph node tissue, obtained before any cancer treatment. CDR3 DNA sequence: TGTGCCAGCAGTGACGCGACAGCGGCAGGTCAGCCCCAGCATTTT. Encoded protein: CASSDATAAGQPQHF.